A selection of T cell receptor beta chains follows, all from one sample in a study of cytomegalovirus exposure and HLA in healthy donors. TCRdb's table, derived via immunoSEQ multiplex PCR, lists solely in-frame clones and lacks some. The sample includes about 200,000 clones, about 83% of them seen just once. Sequencing used PBMCs. The receptors derive from a man aged 35-49 years in good health and CMV-seronegative. Each CDR3 is given with its conserved first and last residue. Fields, in order: J gene, D gene, V gene, clone size, CDR3 DNA, CDR3 protein. A D gene is named only where the DNA matches it firmly. For some rows the clone size is stated as once, few or many, or as a class when expanded; others skip it.

j_gene: TRBJ1-2
d_gene: -
v_gene: TRBV5-6
abundance: -
CDR3nt: TGTGCCAGCAGCAGTGCCCCGGGGGGTAACTATGGCTACACCTTC
CDR3aa: CASSSAPGGNYGYTF

j_gene: TRBJ1-2
d_gene: TRBD1
v_gene: TRBV2
abundance: once
CDR3nt: TGTGCCAGCAGCGACCGGGACAGGGACGGCTACACCTTC
CDR3aa: CASSDRDRDGYTF

j_gene: TRBJ1-1
d_gene: -
v_gene: TRBV7-9
abundance: -
CDR3nt: TGTGCCAGCAGCCGCGGACAGCTTCCTGAAGCTTTCTTT
CDR3aa: CASSRGQLPEAFF

j_gene: TRBJ2-2
d_gene: TRBD1
v_gene: TRBV2
abundance: -
CDR3nt: TGTGCCAGCAGTGTCAGGACAGGGGGGCTGTTTTTT
CDR3aa: CASSVRTGGLFF

j_gene: TRBJ1-1
d_gene: -
v_gene: TRBV5-4
abundance: many
CDR3nt: TGTGCCAGCAGCTTGCGAGTCAACACTGAAGCTTTCTTT
CDR3aa: CASSLRVNTEAFF

j_gene: TRBJ2-2
d_gene: -
v_gene: TRBV15
abundance: -
CDR3nt: TGTGCCACCAGCAGAGATAAACTGGACACCGGGGAGCTGTTTTTT
CDR3aa: CATSRDKLDTGELFF

j_gene: TRBJ2-3
d_gene: TRBD1
v_gene: TRBV4-1
abundance: -
CDR3nt: TGCGCCAGCAGCCTAACCGGGACAGTTACAGATACGCAGTATTTT
CDR3aa: CASSLTGTVTDTQYF

j_gene: TRBJ2-7
d_gene: TRBD2
v_gene: TRBV7-2
abundance: -
CDR3nt: TGTGCCAGCAGCCGAGAGCTAGCGGGTCACTCCTACGAGCAGTACTTC
CDR3aa: CASSRELAGHSYEQYF

j_gene: TRBJ2-5
d_gene: TRBD1
v_gene: TRBV12-5
abundance: -
CDR3nt: TGTGCTAGTGGTTTAACAGGGGTTCGAGAGACCCAGTACTTC
CDR3aa: CASGLTGVRETQYF

j_gene: TRBJ2-7
d_gene: -
v_gene: TRBV7-9
abundance: -
CDR3nt: TGTGCCAGCAGCTCCGCAAACACCGCTAAGGGGATAACCTACGAGCAGTACTTC
CDR3aa: CASSSANTAKGITYEQYF

j_gene: TRBJ1-1
d_gene: TRBD1
v_gene: TRBV5-1
abundance: -
CDR3nt: TGCGCCAGCAGCCCCAGGATGGGCAGGGGGAGGACTGAAGCTTTCTTT
CDR3aa: CASSPRMGRGRTEAFF

j_gene: TRBJ2-5
d_gene: TRBD2
v_gene: TRBV9
abundance: -
CDR3nt: TGTGCCAGCAGCGGGCCGGGACTAGCGGGACAAGAGACCCAGTACTTC
CDR3aa: CASSGPGLAGQETQYF

j_gene: TRBJ2-1
d_gene: TRBD2
v_gene: TRBV15
abundance: -
CDR3nt: TGTGCCACCAGCAGAGCGGGACGGGGGGGCTTCGATGAGCAGTTCTTC
CDR3aa: CATSRAGRGGFDEQFF

j_gene: TRBJ1-5
d_gene: -
v_gene: TRBV27
abundance: -
CDR3nt: TGTGCCAGCAGTTTAAGAGGCAGGGCCTCAATCTTAGATCAGCCCCAGCATTTT
CDR3aa: CASSLRGRASILDQPQHF

j_gene: TRBJ1-5
d_gene: -
v_gene: TRBV6-1
abundance: few
CDR3nt: TGTGCCAGCAGTCGGCAGGGGTATCAGCCCCAGCATTTT
CDR3aa: CASSRQGYQPQHF

j_gene: TRBJ1-2
d_gene: -
v_gene: TRBV29-1
abundance: -
CDR3nt: TGCAGCGTTGAAGTGACAGATAACTATGGCTACACCTTC
CDR3aa: CSVEVTDNYGYTF

j_gene: TRBJ2-7
d_gene: TRBD1
v_gene: TRBV11-2
abundance: -
CDR3nt: TGTGCCAGCAGCTTAGGCGGACGACAGGGCTGGTTCGAGCAGTACTTC
CDR3aa: CASSLGGRQGWFEQYF

j_gene: TRBJ1-1
d_gene: -
v_gene: TRBV4-1
abundance: -
CDR3nt: TGCGCCAGCGGCCAAGACGAGGGTTTGAACACTGAAGCTTTCTTT
CDR3aa: CASGQDEGLNTEAFF

j_gene: TRBJ2-3
d_gene: TRBD1
v_gene: TRBV29-1
abundance: -
CDR3nt: TGCAGCGTGCACCTGGGACAGGGCTACACAGATACGCAGTATTTT
CDR3aa: CSVHLGQGYTDTQYF

j_gene: TRBJ2-7
d_gene: -
v_gene: TRBV4-2
abundance: -
CDR3nt: TGTGCCAGCAGCCAGGAGACTAGAAAAATGGGCGAGCAGTACTTC
CDR3aa: CASSQETRKMGEQYF

j_gene: TRBJ2-5
d_gene: TRBD2
v_gene: TRBV15
abundance: -
CDR3nt: TGTGCCACCAGCAGAGTTTCTAGCGGATTCCAGTACTTC
CDR3aa: CATSRVSSGFQYF

j_gene: TRBJ1-5
d_gene: -
v_gene: TRBV15
abundance: -
CDR3nt: TGTGCCACCACCGAGGGCGGTCAGCCCCAGCATTTT
CDR3aa: CATTEGGQPQHF

j_gene: TRBJ1-3
d_gene: TRBD1
v_gene: TRBV9
abundance: -
CDR3nt: TGTGCCGGCAGCGCAGGACAGGGCCTCTCGGGAAACACCATATATTTT
CDR3aa: CAGSAGQGLSGNTIYF

j_gene: TRBJ2-1
d_gene: TRBD2
v_gene: TRBV6-5
abundance: -
CDR3nt: TGTGCCAGCACCGGGAGGGCCCCCGCGGAGCAGTTCTTC
CDR3aa: CASTGRAPAEQFF

j_gene: TRBJ1-1
d_gene: -
v_gene: TRBV6-5
abundance: -
CDR3nt: TGTGCCAGCAGTATTAACCAGGTGATCACTGAAGCTTTCTTT
CDR3aa: CASSINQVITEAFF

j_gene: TRBJ2-3
d_gene: -
v_gene: TRBV27
abundance: -
CDR3nt: TGTGCCAGCAGTTTATTTAGCGAGTCGGATACGCAGTATTTT
CDR3aa: CASSLFSESDTQYF

j_gene: TRBJ1-4
d_gene: -
v_gene: TRBV4-1
abundance: few
CDR3nt: TGCGCCAGCAGCCAAGAAGGCGGAGGTAATGAAAAACTGTTTTTT
CDR3aa: CASSQEGGGNEKLFF

j_gene: TRBJ2-3
d_gene: -
v_gene: TRBV27
abundance: -
CDR3nt: TGTGCCAGCAGCCCCGGTAGCACAGATACGCAGTATTTT
CDR3aa: CASSPGSTDTQYF

j_gene: TRBJ2-7
d_gene: -
v_gene: TRBV9
abundance: -
CDR3nt: TGTGCCAGCAGCGTAGGTTTGGGCGACGAGCAGTACTTC
CDR3aa: CASSVGLGDEQYF

j_gene: TRBJ1-5
d_gene: -
v_gene: TRBV12-2
abundance: -
CDR3nt: TGTGCAAGTCCCTCGGGACAGGGAGGATGGCAGCCCCAGCATTTT
CDR3aa: CASPSGQGGWQPQHF

j_gene: TRBJ1-5
d_gene: TRBD1
v_gene: TRBV7-6
abundance: -
CDR3nt: TGTGCCAGCAGCCTAGGGACAGGGGGCAATCAGCCCCAGCATTTT
CDR3aa: CASSLGTGGNQPQHF

j_gene: TRBJ2-1
d_gene: TRBD1
v_gene: TRBV5-1
abundance: few
CDR3nt: TGCGCCAGCAGCTTAAGGACAGGGCTAAGGAATGAGCAGTTCTTC
CDR3aa: CASSLRTGLRNEQFF

j_gene: TRBJ2-7
d_gene: TRBD1
v_gene: TRBV7-8
abundance: -
CDR3nt: TGTGCCAGCAGCTTAGAGGACAGGGGCCACGAGCAGTACTTC
CDR3aa: CASSLEDRGHEQYF

j_gene: TRBJ1-5
d_gene: TRBD1
v_gene: TRBV4-1
abundance: -
CDR3nt: TGCGCCAGCAGCACTACAGGGGTGAGCAATCAGCCCCAGCATTTT
CDR3aa: CASSTTGVSNQPQHF

j_gene: TRBJ2-7
d_gene: -
v_gene: TRBV2
abundance: few
CDR3nt: TGTGCCAGCTCTATCGATACCTACGAGCAGTACTTC
CDR3aa: CASSIDTYEQYF

j_gene: TRBJ2-5
d_gene: -
v_gene: TRBV19
abundance: -
CDR3nt: TGTGCCAGTAGCGAGATAAGAGGGAACCAAGAGACCCAGTACTTC
CDR3aa: CASSEIRGNQETQYF

j_gene: TRBJ1-4
d_gene: -
v_gene: TRBV2
abundance: -
CDR3nt: TGTGCCAGCAAGTACAGGGCGGACGAAAAACTGTTTTTT
CDR3aa: CASKYRADEKLFF

j_gene: TRBJ2-1
d_gene: TRBD1
v_gene: TRBV6-1
abundance: -
CDR3nt: TGTGCCAGCACCGCGGACAGGGCGAGGAGTGAGCAGTTCTTC
CDR3aa: CASTADRARSEQFF

j_gene: TRBJ1-4
d_gene: -
v_gene: TRBV29-1
abundance: -
CDR3nt: TGCAGCATTCTCCCGGGCGGGACTAATGAAAAACTGTTTTTT
CDR3aa: CSILPGGTNEKLFF

j_gene: TRBJ2-7
d_gene: TRBD1
v_gene: TRBV18
abundance: -
CDR3nt: TGTGCCAGCTCACCCCGGACCAGACAGGGCCACGAGCAGTACTTC
CDR3aa: CASSPRTRQGHEQYF

j_gene: TRBJ2-5
d_gene: TRBD2
v_gene: TRBV29-1
abundance: few
CDR3nt: TGCAGCGTTGATGGTCTAGCGGACTCACAAGAGACCCAGTACTTC
CDR3aa: CSVDGLADSQETQYF

j_gene: TRBJ1-1
d_gene: -
v_gene: TRBV5-1
abundance: few
CDR3nt: TGCGCCAGCAGAGAGGCCGACGTTGTTGAAGCTTTCTTT
CDR3aa: CASREADVVEAFF

j_gene: TRBJ1-2
d_gene: TRBD1
v_gene: TRBV15
abundance: -
CDR3nt: TGTGCCACCAGCAGAGGCGGGACAGGGGGATATGGCTACACCTTC
CDR3aa: CATSRGGTGGYGYTF

j_gene: TRBJ2-1
d_gene: TRBD1
v_gene: TRBV29-1
abundance: few
CDR3nt: TGCAGCGTTGAATTGTTAGGGGGCGCCGACAATGAGCAGTTCTTC
CDR3aa: CSVELLGGADNEQFF

j_gene: TRBJ1-1
d_gene: -
v_gene: TRBV7-9
abundance: once
CDR3nt: TGTGCCAGCAGCGGAACAGGGACCCCGGGCACTGAAGCTTTCTTT
CDR3aa: CASSGTGTPGTEAFF

j_gene: TRBJ2-2
d_gene: -
v_gene: TRBV5-1
abundance: -
CDR3nt: TGCGCCAGCAGCTTGTCCGGGACAACCGGGGAGCTGTTTTTT
CDR3aa: CASSLSGTTGELFF